The following is a T cell receptor (beta chain) sequence with its context. Documented time point: pretreatment peripheral blood. Here immunoSEQ multiplex PCR was the method, and the copy in TCRdb shows in-frame clones only, minus some. The sample records approximately 88,000 clones, roughly 84% being singletons. This entry belongs to a study of PD-L1 blockade in urothelial cancer. J gave up 3 bases and V 4 bases, and 5 bases lay outside the gene matches. Germline values: CDR1 MDHEN, CDR2 SYDVKM. The CDR3 is made up of 15 amino acids. The TCR sequence derives from a man aged 60-69 years with urothelial cancer. The chain joins TRBV28 to TRBJ2-7, with 11 nucleotides matching TRBD2. The material was PBMCs, obtained around atezolizumab (anti-PD-L1) treatment. CDR3 nucleotide sequence: TGTGCCAGCAGTTCGGGACTAGCGGTGATCTACGAGCAGTACTTC. Its protein product is CASSSGLAVIYEQYF.